Listed below are T cell receptor beta chains from one sample, sequenced in a study of identical twins. TCRdb itself ran the 5' RACE reads through MiXCR, one entry per CDR3 protein. The repertoire includes 210,000 or so distinct CDR3 sequences, roughly 15% of them detected once, and roughly two fifths sits in the top ten. The sample was also linked to a second study, of T cells expressing NK-cell markers.

Sample: CD8+ T cells sorted from blood. Receptors were obtained from a woman aged 18-29 years in good health. Each CDR3 is given with its conserved first and last residue. A D gene is named only where the DNA matches it firmly. Only part of the rows carry a size: once, few, many, or a class if the clone is expanded.

>-|TRBJ2-1|many|TRBV5-1
CASSLAQGVMNEQFF
TGCGCCAGCAGCTTGGCACAGGGAGTGATGAATGAGCAGTTCTTC
>-|TRBJ1-1|many|TRBV28
CASFAHGRGTEAFF
TGTGCCAGCTTCGCCCACGGAAGGGGTACTGAAGCTTTCTTT
>-|TRBJ2-7|few|TRBV3-1
CASSQFDLNEQYF
TGTGCCAGCAGCCAATTCGACCTCAACGAGCAGTACTTC
>-|TRBJ2-1|few|TRBV6-2/TRBV6-3
CASSSSGRGQGEQFF
TGTGCCAGCAGCTCGTCCGGGCGAGGGCAGGGTGAGCAGTTCTTC
>TRBD2|TRBJ2-2|few|TRBV9
CATSYSGGADGELFF
TGTGCCACCAGCTATAGCGGGGGGGCAGACGGGGAGCTGTTTTTT
>TRBD2|TRBJ2-5|-|TRBV7-9
CASSKLGGSVQETQYF
TGTGCCAGCAGCAAACTGGGCGGGAGCGTCCAAGAGACCCAGTACTTC
>-|TRBJ1-2|few|TRBV5-1
CASSSGTTDTNYGYTF
TGCGCCAGCAGCTCCGGGACGACCGATACTAACTATGGCTACACCTTC
>TRBD2|TRBJ2-1|few|TRBV9
CASSVSSGWGGEQFF
TGTGCCAGCAGCGTGTCTAGCGGTTGGGGCGGCGAGCAGTTCTTC
>-|TRBJ1-2|-|TRBV2
CAPEGVYGYTF
TGTGCACCTGAGGGGGTCTATGGCTACACCTTC
>-|TRBJ1-4|many|TRBV12-3/TRBV12-4
CASSPQRGVNEKLFF
TGTGCCAGCAGTCCCCAGCGGGGGGTCAATGAAAAACTGTTTTTT
>-|TRBJ1-1|few|TRBV6-6
CASGQMNTEAFF
TGTGCCAGCGGCCAGATGAACACTGAAGCTTTCTTT
>-|TRBJ2-7|many|TRBV12-3/TRBV12-4
CASSFDYLSSYEQYF
TGTGCCAGCAGTTTCGACTACTTGAGCTCCTACGAGCAGTACTTC
>-|TRBJ2-6|-|TRBV19
CASSSRVGSGANVLTF
TGTGCCAGTAGTAGCAGGGTTGGCTCTGGGGCCAACGTCCTGACTTTC
>TRBD2|TRBJ2-1|few|TRBV29-1
CSVEGLGLAGQYNEQFF
TGCAGCGTTGAGGGGTTAGGGCTAGCGGGACAATACAATGAGCAGTTCTTC
>TRBD1|TRBJ1-3|-|TRBV27
CASSPGQFFGNTIYF
TGTGCCAGCAGTCCGGGACAGTTCTTTGGAAACACCATATATTTT
>-|TRBJ2-7|-|TRBV7-8
CASSPRISMALTQYF
TGTGCCAGCAGCCCCCGTATATCCATGGCCTTGACGCAGTACTTC
>-|TRBJ2-7|-|TRBV15
CATSDRDGYYEQYF
TGTGCCACCAGCGACCGGGACGGATACTACGAGCAGTACTTC
>TRBD2|TRBJ2-1|-|TRBV11-2
CASSLGERWAGGPREQFF
TGTGCCAGCAGCTTAGGAGAGCGGTGGGCGGGAGGGCCGCGGGAGCAGTTCTTC
>-|TRBJ2-5|few|TRBV5-1
CASSFRGRETQYF
TGCGCCAGCAGCTTTAGAGGACGGGAGACCCAGTACTTC
>-|TRBJ2-7|once|TRBV11-2
CASSSIGTRYYEQYF
TGTGCCAGCAGCTCGATCGGGACAAGGTACTACGAGCAGTACTTC
>TRBD2|TRBJ2-5|many|TRBV12-3/TRBV12-4
CASSFGGVSSETQYF
TGTGCCAGCAGTTTCGGGGGGGTGTCATCAGAGACCCAGTACTTC
>-|TRBJ2-5|few|TRBV25-1
CASSDRAWYQETQYF
TGTGCCAGCAGTGACAGAGCCTGGTACCAAGAGACCCAGTACTTC
>-|TRBJ2-7|-|TRBV29-1
CSVEINYEQYF
TGCAGCGTTGAGATCAACTACGAGCAGTACTTC
>-|TRBJ2-7|-|TRBV7-2
CASSLWSRREQYF
TGTGCCAGCAGCTTATGGAGTCGGCGCGAGCAGTACTTC
>-|TRBJ2-7|many|TRBV7-8
CASSPSTAPYEQYF
TGTGCCAGCAGCCCCTCGACAGCCCCCTACGAGCAGTACTTC
>TRBD2|TRBJ2-1|-|TRBV27
CASSAGLAGGTNEQFF
TGTGCCAGCAGTGCGGGACTAGCGGGGGGCACCAATGAGCAGTTCTTC
>-|TRBJ2-1|few|TRBV7-9
CASSLRWGVWTVNEQFF
TGTGCCAGCAGCCTAAGGTGGGGCGTATGGACCGTCAATGAGCAGTTCTTC
>-|TRBJ2-7|few|TRBV11-2
CASSLPALYEQYF
TGTGCCAGCAGCTTACCGGCCCTTTACGAGCAGTACTTC
>-|TRBJ2-5|-|TRBV6-4
CASSDRDLYQETQYF
TGTGCCAGCAGTGATAGGGACCTGTACCAAGAGACCCAGTACTTC
>-|TRBJ1-1|-|TRBV20-1
CSATQRARAFF
TGCAGTGCTACACAGAGGGCGCGCGCTTTCTTT
>-|TRBJ2-3|-|TRBV6-5
CASSNPDGVITDTQYF
TGTGCCAGCAGTAACCCGGACGGAGTAATCACAGATACGCAGTATTTT
>-|TRBJ2-2|few|TRBV27
CASSPGTYTGELFF
TGTGCCAGCAGTCCCGGGACCTACACCGGGGAGCTGTTTTTT
>-|TRBJ2-1|-|TRBV12-3/TRBV12-4
CASSTGSSGNEQFF
TGTGCCAGCAGCACCGGGAGCAGTGGGAATGAGCAGTTCTTC
>-|TRBJ2-7|-|TRBV9
CASTQGVDTHEQYF
TGTGCCAGCACCCAAGGGGTGGACACCCACGAGCAGTACTTC
>TRBD2|TRBJ2-1|few|TRBV29-1
CSVRTSGRAESYNEQFF
TGCAGCGTAAGAACGAGCGGGAGGGCGGAATCCTACAATGAGCAGTTCTTC
>TRBD2|TRBJ2-1|many|TRBV7-8
CASSLAPLAGVIEQFF
TGTGCCAGCAGCTTAGCACCACTAGCGGGAGTTATTGAGCAGTTCTTC
>-|TRBJ1-1|few|TRBV12-3/TRBV12-4
CASTFGFTEAFF
TGTGCCAGCACCTTCGGGTTCACTGAAGCTTTCTTT
>-|TRBJ2-5|-|TRBV3-1
CASSPGGVLAQYF
TGTGCCAGCAGCCCCGGTGGAGTTTTGGCCCAGTACTTC
>-|TRBJ1-1|-|TRBV7-9
CASSPGGGDTEAFF
TGTGCCAGCAGCCCCGGGGGGGGGGACACTGAAGCTTTCTTT
>-|TRBJ2-7|-|TRBV4-3
CASSQARRDRDEQYF
TGCGCCAGCAGCCAAGCTCGCAGGGATCGCGACGAGCAGTACTTC
>-|TRBJ2-2|few|TRBV9
CASSPHEGSMAGELFF
TGTGCCAGCAGCCCTCATGAAGGGTCAATGGCCGGGGAGCTGTTTTTT
>-|TRBJ2-2|once|TRBV11-2
CASSVLVGGGITGELFF
TGTGCCAGCAGCGTTTTGGTCGGAGGGGGCATCACCGGGGAGCTGTTTTTT
>-|TRBJ1-1|few|TRBV6-1
CASSQQGYTEAFF
TGTGCCAGCAGTCAACAAGGGTACACTGAAGCTTTCTTT
>-|TRBJ2-5|-|TRBV6-1
CASRPDTPAEETQYF
TGTGCCAGCAGACCCGACACTCCGGCGGAAGAGACCCAGTACTTC
>-|TRBJ2-1|-|TRBV7-2
CASSFRGTSYNEQFF
TGTGCCAGCAGCTTCAGGGGAACGTCCTACAATGAGCAGTTCTTC
>TRBD2|TRBJ2-1|once|TRBV20-1
CSAHRGLAGGSNEQFF
TGCAGTGCCCACCGGGGACTAGCGGGAGGATCCAATGAGCAGTTCTTC
>-|TRBJ2-2|few|TRBV12-3/TRBV12-4
CASSPPTGNTGELFF
TGTGCCAGCAGCCCCCCAACGGGGAACACCGGGGAGCTGTTTTTT
>-|TRBJ2-5|few|TRBV11-3
CASSQRDSRAVVTQYF
TGTGCCAGCAGCCAACGGGACTCACGGGCCGTCGTGACCCAGTACTTC
>TRBD1|TRBJ2-4|-|TRBV14
CASSRNRDRDAKNIQYF
TGTGCCAGCAGCCGAAACCGGGACAGGGATGCCAAAAACATTCAGTACTTC
>-|TRBJ2-1|-|TRBV6-1
CASVGWRDGQNNEQFF
TGTGCCAGCGTCGGGTGGAGGGACGGACAAAACAATGAGCAGTTCTTC
>-|TRBJ2-1|few|TRBV12-3/TRBV12-4
CASSRDGDYNEQFF
TGTGCCAGCAGCCGGGACGGGGATTACAATGAGCAGTTCTTC
>-|TRBJ1-1|-|TRBV10-3
CAISDGGLAEAFF
TGTGCCATCAGTGATGGGGGCCTCGCTGAAGCTTTCTTT
>-|TRBJ2-7|-|TRBV7-9
CASSSSWTDASSYEQYF
TGTGCCAGCAGCTCTTCTTGGACTGACGCTAGCTCCTACGAGCAGTACTTC